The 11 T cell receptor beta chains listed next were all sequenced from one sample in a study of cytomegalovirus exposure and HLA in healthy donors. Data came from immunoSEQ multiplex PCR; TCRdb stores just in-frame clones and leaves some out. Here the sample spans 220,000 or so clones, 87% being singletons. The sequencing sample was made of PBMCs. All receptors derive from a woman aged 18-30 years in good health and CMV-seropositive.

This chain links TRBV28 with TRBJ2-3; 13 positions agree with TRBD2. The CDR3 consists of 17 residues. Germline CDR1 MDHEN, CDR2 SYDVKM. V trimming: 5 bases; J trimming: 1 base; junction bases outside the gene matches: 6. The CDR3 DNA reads TGTGCCAGCAGTCCCCCGGGACTAGCGGGACGCACAGATACGCAGTATTTT. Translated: CASSPPGLAGRTDTQYF. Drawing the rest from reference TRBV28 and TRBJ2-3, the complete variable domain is DVKVTQSSRYLVKRTGEKVFLECVQDMDHENMFWYRQDPGLGLRLIYFSYDVKMKEKGDIPEGYSVSREKKERFSLILESASTNQTSMYLCASSPPGLAGRTDTQYFGPGTRLTVL.

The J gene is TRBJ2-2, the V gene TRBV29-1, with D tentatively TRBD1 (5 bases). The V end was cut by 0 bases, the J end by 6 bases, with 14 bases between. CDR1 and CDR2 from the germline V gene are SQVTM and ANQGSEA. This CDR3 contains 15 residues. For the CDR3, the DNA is TGCAGCGTTGAAGATAACCAGGGCCTACCCGGGGAGCTGTTTTTT. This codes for CSVEDNQGLPGELFF.

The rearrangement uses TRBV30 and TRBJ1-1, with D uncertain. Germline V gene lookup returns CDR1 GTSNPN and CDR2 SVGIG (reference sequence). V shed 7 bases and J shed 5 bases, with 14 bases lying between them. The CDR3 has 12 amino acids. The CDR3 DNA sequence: TGTGCCTACGGAGCCGGGATAACTGAAGCTTTCTTT. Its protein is CAYGAGITEAFF.

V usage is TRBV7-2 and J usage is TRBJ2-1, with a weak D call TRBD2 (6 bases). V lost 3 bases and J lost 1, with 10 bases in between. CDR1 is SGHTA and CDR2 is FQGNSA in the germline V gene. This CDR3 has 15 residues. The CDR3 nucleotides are TGTGCCAGCAGCTTGGACTACCAATCCTACAATGAGCAGTTCTTC. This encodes CASSLDYQSYNEQFF. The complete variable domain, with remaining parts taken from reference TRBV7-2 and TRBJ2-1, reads GAGVSQSPSNKVTEKGKDVELRCDPISGHTALYWYRQSLGQGLEFLIYFQGNSAPDKSGLPSDRFSAERTGGSVSTLTIQRTQQEDSAVYLCASSLDYQSYNEQFFGPGTRLTVL.

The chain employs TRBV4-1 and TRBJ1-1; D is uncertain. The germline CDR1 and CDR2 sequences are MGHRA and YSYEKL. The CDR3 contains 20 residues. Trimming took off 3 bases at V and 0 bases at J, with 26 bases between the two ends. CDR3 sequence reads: CASSQPRIGSVPIMNTEAFF. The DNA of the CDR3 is TGCGCCAGCAGCCAGCCGAGGATCGGCTCCGTACCAATCATGAACACTGAAGCTTTCTTT.

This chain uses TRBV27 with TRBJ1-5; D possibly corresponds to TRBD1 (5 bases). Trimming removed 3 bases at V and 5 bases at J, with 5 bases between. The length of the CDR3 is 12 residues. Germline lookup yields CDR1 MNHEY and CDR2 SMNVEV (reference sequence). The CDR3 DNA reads TGTGCCAGCAGTTTCAGGGATCAGCCCCAGCATTTT. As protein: CASSFRDQPQHF.

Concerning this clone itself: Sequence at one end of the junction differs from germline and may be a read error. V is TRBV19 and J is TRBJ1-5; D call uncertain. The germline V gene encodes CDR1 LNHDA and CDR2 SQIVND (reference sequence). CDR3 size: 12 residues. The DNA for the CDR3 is TGTGCCAGTAGTGTAGAAAGGAGGCCCCAGCATTTT. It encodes CASSVERRPQHF.

CDR3 amino acids: CASSLSGGRSSGANVLTF. CDR3 in DNA: TGTGCCAGCAGTTTATCAGGGGGACGGAGCTCTGGGGCCAACGTCCTGACTTTC. The chain uses TRBV27 and TRBJ2-6; D is perhaps TRBD1 (6 bases). Trimming pared 0 bases from V and 0 bases from J, leaving 12 bases between. Germline V gene lookup returns CDR1 MNHEY and CDR2 SMNVEV (reference sequence). The CDR3 is made up of 18 amino acids.

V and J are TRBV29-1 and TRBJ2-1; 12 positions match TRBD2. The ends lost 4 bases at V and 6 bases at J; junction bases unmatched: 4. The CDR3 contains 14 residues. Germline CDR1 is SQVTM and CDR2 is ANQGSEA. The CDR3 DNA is TGCAGCGTTGGGCTAGCGGGAGGGCCCAATGAGCAGTTCTTC. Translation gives CSVGLAGGPNEQFF.

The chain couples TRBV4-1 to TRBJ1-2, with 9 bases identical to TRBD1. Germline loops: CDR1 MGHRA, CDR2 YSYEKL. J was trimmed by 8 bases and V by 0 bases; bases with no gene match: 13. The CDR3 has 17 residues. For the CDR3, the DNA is TGCGCCAGCAGCCAAGAAATTTCATACAGGGGGCGGGAAGGCTACACCTTC. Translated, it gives CASSQEISYRGREGYTF.

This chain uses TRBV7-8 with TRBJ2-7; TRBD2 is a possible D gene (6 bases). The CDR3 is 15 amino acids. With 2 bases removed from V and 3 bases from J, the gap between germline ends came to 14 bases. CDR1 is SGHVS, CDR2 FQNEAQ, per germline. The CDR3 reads CASSLRGTSFYEQYF. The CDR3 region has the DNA TGTGCCAGCAGCTTACGAGGGACTTCGTTCTACGAGCAGTACTTC.